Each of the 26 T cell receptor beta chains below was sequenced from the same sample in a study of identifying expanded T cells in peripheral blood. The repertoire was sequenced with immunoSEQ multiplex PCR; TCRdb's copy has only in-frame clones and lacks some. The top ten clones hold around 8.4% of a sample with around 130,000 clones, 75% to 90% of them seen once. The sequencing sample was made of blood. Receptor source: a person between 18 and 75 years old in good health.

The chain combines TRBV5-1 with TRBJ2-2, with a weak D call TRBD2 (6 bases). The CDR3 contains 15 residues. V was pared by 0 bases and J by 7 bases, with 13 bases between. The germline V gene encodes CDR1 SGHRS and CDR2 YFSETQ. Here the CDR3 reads CASSLDLASGGELFF. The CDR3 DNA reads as TGCGCCAGCAGCTTGGATCTAGCGTCAGGCGGGGAGCTGTTTTTT.

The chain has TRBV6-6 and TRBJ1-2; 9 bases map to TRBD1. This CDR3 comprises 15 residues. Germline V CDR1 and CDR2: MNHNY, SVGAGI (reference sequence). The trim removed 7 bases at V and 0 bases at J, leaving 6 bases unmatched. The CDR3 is CASTRTGDPNYGYTF. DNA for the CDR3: TGTGCCAGCACCCGGACAGGGGACCCTAACTATGGCTACACCTTC.

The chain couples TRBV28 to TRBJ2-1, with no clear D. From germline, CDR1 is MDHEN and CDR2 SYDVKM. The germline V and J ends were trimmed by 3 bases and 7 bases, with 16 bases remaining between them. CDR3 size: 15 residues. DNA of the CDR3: TGTGCCAGCAGTTTGCCGGGTCCGAACGTAAATGAGCAGTTCTTC. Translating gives CASSLPGPNVNEQFF.

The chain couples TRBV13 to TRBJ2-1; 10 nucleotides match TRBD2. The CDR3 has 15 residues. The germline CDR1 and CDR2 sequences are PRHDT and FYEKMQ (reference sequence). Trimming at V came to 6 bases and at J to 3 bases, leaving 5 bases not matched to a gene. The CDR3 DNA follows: TGTGCCAGCAGTTTTCGGACTAGCGGCTACAATGAGCAGTTCTTC. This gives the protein CASSFRTSGYNEQFF.

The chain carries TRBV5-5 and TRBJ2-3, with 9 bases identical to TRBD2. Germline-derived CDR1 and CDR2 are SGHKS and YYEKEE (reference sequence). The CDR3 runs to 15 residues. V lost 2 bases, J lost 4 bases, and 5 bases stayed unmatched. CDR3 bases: TGTGCCAGCAGCTTTAGGGGCGGGAGGGCAGATACGCAGTATTTT. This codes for CASSFRGGRADTQYF.

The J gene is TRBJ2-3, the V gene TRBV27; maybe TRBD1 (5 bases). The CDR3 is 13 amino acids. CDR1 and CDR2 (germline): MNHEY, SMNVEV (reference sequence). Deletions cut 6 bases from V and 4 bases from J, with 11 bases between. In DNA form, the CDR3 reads TGTGCCAGCAGAGCCAGGGTTCCAGATACGCAGTATTTT. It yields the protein CASRARVPDTQYF.

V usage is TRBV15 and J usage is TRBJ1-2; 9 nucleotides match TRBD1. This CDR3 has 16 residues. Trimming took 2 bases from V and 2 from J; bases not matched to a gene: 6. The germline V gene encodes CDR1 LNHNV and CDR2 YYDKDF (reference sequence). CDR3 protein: CATSRNRGTGNYGYTF. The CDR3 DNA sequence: TGTGCCACCAGCAGAAATCGAGGGACAGGGAACTATGGCTACACCTTC.

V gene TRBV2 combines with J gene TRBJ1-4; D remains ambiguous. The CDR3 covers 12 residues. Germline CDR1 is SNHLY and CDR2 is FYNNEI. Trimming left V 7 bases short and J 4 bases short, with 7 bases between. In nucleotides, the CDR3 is TGTGCCAGCACCGGTAGTAATGAAAAACTGTTTTTT. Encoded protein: CASTGSNEKLFF.

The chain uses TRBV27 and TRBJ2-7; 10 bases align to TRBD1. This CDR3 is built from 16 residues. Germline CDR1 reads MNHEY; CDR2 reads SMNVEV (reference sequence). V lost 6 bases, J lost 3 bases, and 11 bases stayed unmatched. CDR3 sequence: CASRTLPGQGFYEQYF. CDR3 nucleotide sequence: TGTGCCAGCAGAACATTACCGGGACAGGGGTTCTACGAGCAGTACTTC.

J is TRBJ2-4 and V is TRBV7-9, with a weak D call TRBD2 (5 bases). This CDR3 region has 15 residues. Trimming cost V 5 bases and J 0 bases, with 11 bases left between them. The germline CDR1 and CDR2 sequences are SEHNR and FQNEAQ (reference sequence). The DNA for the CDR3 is TGTGCCAGCAGCCTCACCGGGGAAGCCAAAAACATTCAGTACTTC. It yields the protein CASSLTGEAKNIQYF.

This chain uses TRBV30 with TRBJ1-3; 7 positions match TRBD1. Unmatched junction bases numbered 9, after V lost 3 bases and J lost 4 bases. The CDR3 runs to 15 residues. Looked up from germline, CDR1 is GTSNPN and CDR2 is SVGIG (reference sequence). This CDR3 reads CAWSDTGTDGNTIYF. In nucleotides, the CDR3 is TGTGCCTGGAGCGATACCGGGACAGACGGAAACACCATATATTTT. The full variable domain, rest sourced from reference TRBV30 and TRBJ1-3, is SQTIHQWPATLVQPVGSPLSLECTVEGTSNPNLYWYRQAAGRGLQLLFYSVGIGQISSEVPQNLSASRPQDRQFILSSKKLLLSDSGFYLCAWSDTGTDGNTIYFGEGSWLTVV.

CDR3 region: CASSEGGAQDYGYTF. In nucleotides, the CDR3 is TGTGCCAGCAGTGAGGGGGGGGCGCAGGACTATGGCTACACCTTC. The chain has TRBV25-1 and TRBJ1-2; D possibly corresponds to TRBD1 (6 bases). The germline V and J ends were trimmed by 3 bases and 3 bases, with 14 bases remaining between them. CDR1 is MGHDK and CDR2 is SYGVNS in the germline V gene. The CDR3 is 15 amino acids.

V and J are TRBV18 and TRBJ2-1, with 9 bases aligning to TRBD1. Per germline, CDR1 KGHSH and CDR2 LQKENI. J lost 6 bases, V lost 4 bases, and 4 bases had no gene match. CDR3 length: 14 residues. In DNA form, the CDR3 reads TGTGCCAGCTCACAGGACAGGGGTGGCAATGAGCAGTTCTTC. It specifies CASSQDRGGNEQFF.

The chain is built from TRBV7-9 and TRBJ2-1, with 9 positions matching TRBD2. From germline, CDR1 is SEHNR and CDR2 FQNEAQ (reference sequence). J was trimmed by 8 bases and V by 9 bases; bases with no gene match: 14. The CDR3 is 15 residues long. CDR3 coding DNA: TGTGCCAGTACACTTTGGACTAGCGACTGGGATGAGCAGTTCTTC. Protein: CASTLWTSDWDEQFF.

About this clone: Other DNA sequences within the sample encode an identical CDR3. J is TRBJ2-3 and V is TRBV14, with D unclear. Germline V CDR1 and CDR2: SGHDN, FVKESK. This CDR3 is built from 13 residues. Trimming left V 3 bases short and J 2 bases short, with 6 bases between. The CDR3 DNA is TGTGCCAGCAGCCAGGACCTCACAGATACGCAGTATTTT. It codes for CASSQDLTDTQYF.

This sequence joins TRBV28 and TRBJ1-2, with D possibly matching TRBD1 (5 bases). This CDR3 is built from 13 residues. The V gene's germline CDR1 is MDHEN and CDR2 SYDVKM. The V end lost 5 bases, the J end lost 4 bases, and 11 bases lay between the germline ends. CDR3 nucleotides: TGTGCCAGCAGTAGGGGACTTAGCTATGGCTACACCTTC. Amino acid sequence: CASSRGLSYGYTF.

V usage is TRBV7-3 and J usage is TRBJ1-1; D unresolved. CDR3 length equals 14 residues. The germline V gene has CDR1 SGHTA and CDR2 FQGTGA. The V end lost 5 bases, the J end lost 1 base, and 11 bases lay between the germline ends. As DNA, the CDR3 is TGTGCCAGCAGCCTTGGGTCAGCGAACACTGAAGCTTTCTTT. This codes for CASSLGSANTEAFF.

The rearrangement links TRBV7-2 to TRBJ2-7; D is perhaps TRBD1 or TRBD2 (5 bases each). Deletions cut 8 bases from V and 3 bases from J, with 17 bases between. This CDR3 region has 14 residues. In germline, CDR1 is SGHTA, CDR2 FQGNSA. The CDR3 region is CASLTPGRSYEQYF. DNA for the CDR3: TGTGCCAGCCTGACCCCGGGACGGAGCTACGAGCAGTACTTC. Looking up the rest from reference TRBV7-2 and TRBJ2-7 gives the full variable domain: GAGVSQSPSNKVTEKGKDVELRCDPISGHTALYWYRQSLGQGLEFLIYFQGNSAPDKSGLPSDRFSAERTGGSVSTLTIQRTQQEDSAVYLCASLTPGRSYEQYFGPGTRLTVT.

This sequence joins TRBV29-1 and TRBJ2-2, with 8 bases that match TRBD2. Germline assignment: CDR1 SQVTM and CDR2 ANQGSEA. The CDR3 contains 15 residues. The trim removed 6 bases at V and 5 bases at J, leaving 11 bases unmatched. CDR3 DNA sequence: TGCAGCGTATGGGGGGCGGGAGGCCGGACCGGGGAGCTGTTTTTT. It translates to CSVWGAGGRTGELFF.

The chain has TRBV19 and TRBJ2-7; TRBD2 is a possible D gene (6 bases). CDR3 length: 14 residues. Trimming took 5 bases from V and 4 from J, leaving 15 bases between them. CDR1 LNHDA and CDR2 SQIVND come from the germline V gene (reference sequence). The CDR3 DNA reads TGTGCCAGTAGTGGAATTGGGACTTTTTACGAGCAGTACTTC. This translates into CASSGIGTFYEQYF. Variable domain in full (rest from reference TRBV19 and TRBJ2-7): DGGITQSPKYLFRKEGQNVTLSCEQNLNHDAMYWYRQDPGQGLRLIYYSQIVNDFQKGDIAEGYSVSREKKESFPLTVTSAQKNPTAFYLCASSGIGTFYEQYFGPGTRLTVT.

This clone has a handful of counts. Written as DNA, the CDR3 is TGTGCCATCAGCGCGGCGATTGGAAGAGGACGCTACGAGCAGTACTTC. Protein sequence: CAISAAIGRGRYEQYF. The V and J genes are TRBV10-3 and TRBJ2-7; the D is unclear. CDR3 size: 16 residues. V lost 6 bases, J lost 3 bases, and 21 bases lay in between. The germline V gene encodes CDR1 ENHRY and CDR2 SYGVKD.

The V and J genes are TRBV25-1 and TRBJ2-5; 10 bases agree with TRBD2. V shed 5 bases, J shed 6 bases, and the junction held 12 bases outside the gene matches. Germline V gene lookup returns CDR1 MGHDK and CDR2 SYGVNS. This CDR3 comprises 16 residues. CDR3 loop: CASSPWVAGGPQTQYF. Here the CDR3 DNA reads TGTGCCAGCAGTCCTTGGGTAGCGGGAGGCCCCCAGACCCAGTACTTC.

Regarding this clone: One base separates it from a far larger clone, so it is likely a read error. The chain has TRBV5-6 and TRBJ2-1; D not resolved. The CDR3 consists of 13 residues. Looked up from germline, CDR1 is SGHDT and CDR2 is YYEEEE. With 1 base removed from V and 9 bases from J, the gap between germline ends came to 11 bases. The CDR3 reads CASSLTHGAEQFF. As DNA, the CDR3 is TGTGCCAGCAGCTTGACCCATGGCGCTGAGCAGTTCTTC. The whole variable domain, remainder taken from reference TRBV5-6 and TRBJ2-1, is DAGVTQSPTHLIKTRGQQVTLRCSPKSGHDTVSWYQQALGQGPQFIFQYYEEEERQRGNFPDRFSGHQFPNYSSELNVNALLLGDSALYLCASSLTHGAEQFFGPGTRLTVL.

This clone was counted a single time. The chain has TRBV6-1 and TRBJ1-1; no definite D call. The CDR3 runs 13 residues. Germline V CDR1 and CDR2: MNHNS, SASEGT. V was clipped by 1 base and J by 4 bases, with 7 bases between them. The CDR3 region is CASSEVYRTEAFF. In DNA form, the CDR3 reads TGTGCCAGCAGTGAAGTCTATCGCACTGAAGCTTTCTTT.

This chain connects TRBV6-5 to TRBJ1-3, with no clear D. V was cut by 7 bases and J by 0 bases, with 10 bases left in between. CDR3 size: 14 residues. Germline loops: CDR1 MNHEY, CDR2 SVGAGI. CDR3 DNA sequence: TGTGCCAGCAAGCTCATGAGCTCTGGAAACACCATATATTTT. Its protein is CASKLMSSGNTIYF.

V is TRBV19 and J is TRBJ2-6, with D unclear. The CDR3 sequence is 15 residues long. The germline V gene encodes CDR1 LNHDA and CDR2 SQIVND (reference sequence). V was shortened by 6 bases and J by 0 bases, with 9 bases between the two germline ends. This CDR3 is CASRDLSSGANVLTF. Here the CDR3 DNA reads TGTGCCAGTAGGGATCTCAGCTCTGGGGCCAACGTCCTGACTTTC.